The T cell receptor (beta chain) described here comes from a study of human T cells and chemical hapten exposure. Study-level background: Per-sample TCR yield variability stemmed mainly from small pooled library volume differences.

This clonotype was detected only a few times. The CDR3 has 13 residues. J gave up 5 bases and V 5 bases, and 3 bases lay outside the gene matches. Germline CDR1 reads MNHEY; CDR2 reads SVGEGT. Time point described: patch test 2, 6 weeks after DPC sensitization. Treatment noted: therapeutic diphenylcyclopropenone sensitization with weekly scalp DPC. Each patch-test visit's blood sample preceded patch application. TCRdb called the RACE reads again in MiXCR, with one record for every CDR3 protein. Among 100,000 or so distinct CDR3 sequences listed, approximately 10% were seen once. This TCR was recovered from a man in his forties with alopecia areata. Some clones in this sample may be carry-over from other donors' samples. The source material was whole blood, sampled in connection with sensitization to the hapten diphenylcyclopropenone (DPC). This chain links TRBV6-2 or TRBV6-3 with TRBJ1-5; 7 nucleotides align to TRBD1. CDR3 nucleotides: TGTGCCAGCAGTGAACAGGGGCATCAGCCCCAGCATTTT. It is translated as CASSEQGHQPQHF.